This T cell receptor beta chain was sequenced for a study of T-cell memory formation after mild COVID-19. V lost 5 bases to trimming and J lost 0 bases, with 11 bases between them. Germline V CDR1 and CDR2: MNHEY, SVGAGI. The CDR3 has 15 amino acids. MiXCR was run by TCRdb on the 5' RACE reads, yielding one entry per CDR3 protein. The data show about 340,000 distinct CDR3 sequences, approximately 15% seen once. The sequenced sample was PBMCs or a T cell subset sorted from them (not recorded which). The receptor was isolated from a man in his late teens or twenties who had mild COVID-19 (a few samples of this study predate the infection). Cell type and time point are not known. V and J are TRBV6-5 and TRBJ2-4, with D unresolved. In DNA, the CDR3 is TGTGCCAGCAGTGACGGAAAACTAGCCAAAAACATTCAGTACTTC. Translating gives CASSDGKLAKNIQYF.